The entry below gives a single T cell receptor beta chain sequence along with its context. Its specificity is not known. Primers: 60 Vbeta forward and 13 Jbeta reverse. Original analysis: Later reanalysis found around 84 million unique TCR beta chains, roughly 10 million of them shared. TCRdb keeps only in-frame clones here, not all; method: immunoSEQ multiplex PCR. Clone size and V and J calls were adopted from that table, with D and trimming inferred from the DNA. The sample lists fewer than 200,000 clones, 80% to 90% seen once, with approximately 0.8% in the top ten. This sample is drawn from a study of cytomegalovirus exposure and HLA in healthy donors. Study observations and caveats: The only immune exposure information that was available was CMV serostatus. Most CMV-associated TCR beta chains appeared HLA-restricted in a later analysis. In a later analysis, TCR association rates varied by HLA locus: DRB1 most, HLA-C fewest.

CDR1 is SGHNT, CDR2 YENEEA, per germline. CDR3 length equals 17 residues. The junction had 14 bases not matched to a gene; V was cut back by 5 bases and J by 1 base. The sample consisted of PBMCs. This chain uses TRBV11-3 with TRBJ2-7; 7 nucleotides align to TRBD2. This clonotype was obtained from a woman younger than 30 in good health and CMV-seronegative. CDR3 loop: CASSLINWLAVSYEQYF. The CDR3 DNA reads TGTGCCAGCAGCCTAATAAACTGGCTAGCGGTATCCTACGAGCAGTACTTC.